The sample holds a few counts of the clone carrying this T cell receptor beta chain. This sample was taken from a study of blood T cell repertoires in COVID-19. Germline CDR1 SGHTA, CDR2 FQGTGA. With 5 bases removed from V and 3 bases from J, the gap between germline ends came to 7 bases. The CDR3 loop spans 12 amino acids. Here immunoSEQ multiplex PCR was the method, and the copy in TCRdb shows in-frame clones only, minus some. The sample lists 100,000 to 150,000 clones; approximately 74% were seen once. Sequencing used peripheral blood. The sequence derives from a man in his 60s with acute or convalescent COVID-19. The J gene is TRBJ1-2, the V gene TRBV7-3; TRBD1 is a possible D gene (5 bases). This CDR3 reads CASSKQDYGYTF. CDR3 in DNA: TGTGCCAGCAGCAAACAGGACTATGGCTACACCTTC. The complete variable domain, with remaining parts taken from reference TRBV7-3 and TRBJ1-2, reads GAGVSQTPSNKVTEKGKYVELRCDPISGHTALYWYRQSLGQGPEFLIYFQGTGAADDSGLPNDRFFAVRPEGSVSTLKIQRTERGDSAVYLCASSKQDYGYTFGSGTRLTVV.